This T cell receptor beta chain appears in the sequencing data of a study of T cell changes during pregnancy in multiple sclerosis. Germline-derived CDR1 and CDR2 are SGHVS and FQNEAQ. The CDR3 contains 18 residues. V gave up 5 bases and J gave up 7 bases, with 26 bases separating them. Using immunoSEQ multiplex PCR, the repertoire was profiled, and TCRdb retains in-frame clones only, with some absent. This sample has over 25,000 clones; about 93% occur once, and the top ten carry roughly 0.45%. This sequence was found in a female donor with multiple sclerosis, enrolled in a pregnancy study. The material sequenced was CD4+ T cells from peripheral blood mononuclear cells, taken in the second trimester of pregnancy. The chain joins TRBV7-8 to TRBJ1-4, with a possible D match to TRBD1 (6 bases). CDR3 protein: CASSPQGGRGGRFEKLFF. CDR3 DNA sequence: TGTGCCAGCAGCCCACAGGGAGGGAGGGGGGGGAGGTTTGAAAAACTGTTTTTT.